The text below deals with one T cell receptor (beta chain). The target antigen is unknown. The CDR3 runs 16 residues. Germline V gene lookup returns CDR1 MGHRA and CDR2 YSYEKL. J gave up 1 base and V 1 base, and 3 bases lay outside the gene matches. This record belongs to a study of PD-1 blockade in classical Hodgkin lymphoma. Only in-frame clones appear in the TCRdb table, and some are missing; sequencing was by immunoSEQ multiplex PCR. The table has around 57,000 clones, about 89% seen once. Findings and limits, study-wide: Partial responders and progressors had significantly lower baseline TCR diversity.

The time point was: cycle 4 day 1 (C4D1), after five to seven weeks of nivolumab. Each patient experienced a relapse that followed autologous stem cell transplantation, and brentuximab vedotin exposure varied. This chain links TRBV4-1 with TRBJ2-1; 8 bases fit TRBD2. This clonotype was sampled from a human donor with classical Hodgkin lymphoma. Here the sequenced sample was peripheral blood mononuclear cells (PBMCs), taken before the fourth cycle of nivolumab. The CDR3 is CASSQVSGGSYNEQFF. The DNA of the CDR3 is TGCGCCAGCAGCCAAGTCAGCGGGGGTTCCTACAATGAGCAGTTCTTC.